This T cell receptor beta chain stems from a study of tissue T cells after allogeneic stem cell transplantation (dated by TCRdb to the early 2020s). Notes on the research overall: TCR beta repertoires were profiled across many tissues obtained from research autopsies of patients with and without GVHD, as well as in mouse models of GVHD. On the human side, the study was prospective and observational, with no blinding or randomization.

Taken with the paper, the label for time point translates to: mouse harvest day 14 after allogeneic transplant. Mouse grafts combined 10^7 T-cell-depleted bone marrow cells with 10^6 splenic CD5+ T cells, given via tail vein injection. A major MHC-mismatch B6 (H2b) into BALB/c (H2d) model was used to model mouse GVHD, and tissues were profiled at day 7 or 14. On day 7 or 14 post-transplant, mouse tissues and retro-orbital blood were harvested with separate sterile tools for each animal, and livers were flushed before harvest. What the research found in general, with its limitations: The study did not determine which tissue TCRs were alloreactive or antigen-specific, and some clones might have been persisting host cells. A small and clinically heterogeneous patient cohort was studied, and sampling depth was acknowledged as a limitation. Only a few T cell clones appeared in more than one patient, yet motif-based clustering showed tissue-specific repertoire signatures that were shared between patients. Within patients, how anatomically similar tissues were was a major factor shaping TCR repertoire composition, regardless of disease or transplant status. In both patients and mice, only a limited portion of the TCR repertoire detected in tissues was captured by blood and spleen T cells.

Receptor amplification or capture employed the immunoSEQ multiplex PCR assay. TCRbeta CDR3 sequencing was done by Adaptive Biotechnologies at survey depth, reporting CDR3 sequences, V/J genes, productive frequency and template counts. TCR beta CDR3 regions were amplified from genomic DNA rather than RNA. The original methods were these. Pairwise repertoire overlap between tissues was quantified with Jensen-Shannon divergence, where 1 means complete divergence and 0 identical. Tissues were clustered by single-linkage agglomerative hierarchical clustering of pairwise JSD values, and the clustering results were displayed as dendrograms. GLIPH2 was applied to all patient samples using simulation_depth 1000, kmer_min_depth 3, and cdr3_length_cutoff 8, and only groups with more than two unique CDR3s were retained. In a standardized tissue-overlap score, Jaccard GLIPH-group overlap across patients was extrapolated to a standard repertoire size of 1000 clones. Associations of diversity with clinical or experimental variables used linear mixed-effect models with tissue fixed effects and individual random effects. The source is immuneACCESS, and TCRdb retained only in-frame sequences with V and J called. Part of the clones is not carried over; for the studies checked, unresolved V genes explain less than half of this, and the remainder is unexplained. V, J and clone size were drawn from that table, and D and trimming were deduced from the DNA. This sample holds about 500 clones; around 45% were observed only once. 20% to 25% of the sample is held by the ten biggest clonotypes.

This clone was detected only a few times. The antigen it binds to is not known. Because this receptor comes from a mouse, its gene names and germline sequences follow the mouse reference. The missing CDR3 end, 1 residue past where the read stops, is filled in from the germline J gene. Including cysteine and phenylalanine, the CDR3 has 14 amino acids. Of the CDR3's DNA, 39 bases were read; they are in frame from base 1. The V end loses 2 bases and the J end loses 1 base, and a stretch of 8 bases separates them. CDR1 is given as FNHDT and CDR2 as SITEND, both from the germline V gene (reference sequence).

This chain joins TRBV19 to TRBJ2-5, with a tentative D gene TRBD2 over 6 matching bases. The sample taken for sequencing was blood. The TCR was taken from a female BALB/c mouse given C57BL/6 T cells with graft-versus-host disease after an allogeneic hematopoietic cell transplant. The CDR3 reads CASSIWGYQDTQYF. The part of the CDR3 DNA that was read is TGTGCCAGCAGTATCTGGGGCTACCAAGACACCCAGTAC.